The rows below give T cell receptor beta chains drawn from one sample of a study. TCRdb used MiXCR to reprocess the 5' RACE reads, holding one entry per CDR3 protein. In the table there are roughly 60,000 distinct CDR3 sequences, more than 25% of which are singletons. The sample comprised tumor-infiltrating Tregs sorted from the breast tumor. These receptors all stem from a female donor with breast cancer. Each CDR3 is given with its conserved first and last residue. D genes are given only for firm matches. Clone size is shown for a subset of rows, as once, few, many or a class of expanded clone.

V gene: TRBV6-1
clone size: few
D gene: -
J gene: TRBJ2-1
CDR3 protein: CANRDWKGNEQFF
CDR3 DNA: TGTGCCAACCGGGACTGGAAGGGCAATGAGCAGTTCTTC

V gene: TRBV5-1
clone size: -
D gene: -
J gene: TRBJ2-2
CDR3 protein: CASSLDGGPGELFF
CDR3 DNA: TGCGCCAGCAGCTTGGACGGGGGGCCCGGGGAGCTGTTTTTT

V gene: TRBV2
clone size: -
D gene: -
J gene: TRBJ2-7
CDR3 protein: CASTRRESYEQYF
CDR3 DNA: TGTGCCAGCACAAGGAGGGAGTCCTACGAGCAGTACTTC

V gene: TRBV2
clone size: many
D gene: -
J gene: TRBJ1-5
CDR3 protein: CASATRLTDRPQHF
CDR3 DNA: TGTGCCAGCGCTACGAGGCTTACAGATCGGCCCCAGCATTTT

V gene: TRBV11-2
clone size: -
D gene: TRBD1
J gene: TRBJ1-6
CDR3 protein: CASSLRQGGSPLHF
CDR3 DNA: TGTGCCAGCAGCTTAAGACAGGGGGGTTCACCCCTCCACTTT

V gene: TRBV6-2/TRBV6-3
clone size: -
D gene: TRBD2
J gene: TRBJ2-5
CDR3 protein: CASSYTAGGSSTQYF
CDR3 DNA: TGTGCCAGCAGTTACACAGCGGGAGGTTCGTCGACCCAGTACTTC

V gene: TRBV6-2/TRBV6-3
clone size: few
D gene: -
J gene: TRBJ2-2
CDR3 protein: CASRSRPGLNTGELFF
CDR3 DNA: TGTGCCAGCAGAAGCCGTCCGGGCCTTAACACCGGGGAGCTGTTTTTT

V gene: TRBV7-2
clone size: many
D gene: -
J gene: TRBJ1-1
CDR3 protein: CASSRHVGGIMNTEAFF
CDR3 DNA: TGTGCCAGCAGCCGACACGTGGGCGGGATTATGAACACTGAAGCTTTCTTT

V gene: TRBV7-3
clone size: -
D gene: -
J gene: TRBJ1-1
CDR3 protein: CASSLAGNTEAFF
CDR3 DNA: TGTGCCAGCAGCTTAGCAGGGAACACTGAAGCTTTCTTT

V gene: TRBV7-3
clone size: -
D gene: -
J gene: TRBJ2-2
CDR3 protein: CAGSLNTGELFF
CDR3 DNA: TGTGCCGGCAGCTTAAACACCGGGGAGCTGTTTTTT

V gene: TRBV12-3/TRBV12-4
clone size: few
D gene: TRBD2
J gene: TRBJ2-2
CDR3 protein: CASSFTSGLNTGELFF
CDR3 DNA: TGTGCCAGCAGTTTTACTAGCGGGCTGAACACCGGGGAGCTGTTTTTT

V gene: TRBV19
clone size: many
D gene: -
J gene: TRBJ2-3
CDR3 protein: CASSIRGIGDTQYF
CDR3 DNA: TGTGCCAGTAGTATTCGAGGGATAGGAGATACGCAGTATTTT

V gene: TRBV6-6
clone size: many
D gene: -
J gene: TRBJ1-4
CDR3 protein: CASSRPQGQWGEKLFF
CDR3 DNA: TGTGCCAGCAGCCGACCTCAGGGTCAGTGGGGTGAAAAACTGTTTTTT

V gene: TRBV7-2
clone size: many
D gene: TRBD1
J gene: TRBJ2-7
CDR3 protein: CASSSRQGADEQYF
CDR3 DNA: TGTGCCAGCAGCTCCCGGCAGGGGGCCGACGAGCAGTACTTC